This TCR beta chain was recovered during a study of breast tumors, draining lymph nodes, adjacent tissues. Study outcomes and limitations: Tumor T cell lymph node origin was a supported hypothesis, not proven. Tumor TCR diversity was below lymph nodes but above nontumor tissue.

This clonotype appeared many times. Its target is not known. TCRdb used MiXCR to reprocess the multiplex PCR reads, holding one entry per CDR3 protein. The table shows fewer than 20,000 distinct CDR3 sequences, with 50% to 60% occurring only once. Sequenced material: tumor-adjacent breast tissue. The TCR comes from a female donor with breast cancer. Some clones in this sample may be carry-over from other donors' samples.

The DNA of the CDR3 is TGTGCCAGCAGCTTATTTAACGAACAAGAGACCCAGTACTTC. Protein sequence: CASSLFNEQETQYF. This chain links TRBV7-2 with TRBJ2-5; D ambiguous. CDR3 length: 14 amino acids. V shed 2 bases and J shed 2 bases, with 9 bases lying between them. Germline lookup yields CDR1 SGHTA and CDR2 FQGNSA.